This entry lists 29 T cell receptor beta chains sequenced from one sample in a study of blood T cells in healthy people across ages. It was with a sample-barcoded 5' primer and a J-beta primer mix that a second PCR of roughly 6 to 11 cycles was run. TCRdb reanalysed the 5' RACE reads using MiXCR and keeps one entry per CDR3 protein. This table has 1,800,000 or so distinct CDR3 sequences, about two fifths appearing once. What was sequenced was blood. The receptors were sampled from a human donor in good health.

At least ten counts were recorded for this clonotype. This rearrangement joins TRBV20-1 to TRBJ2-1, with TRBD2 as a possible D gene (6 bases). From germline, CDR1 is DFQATT and CDR2 SNEGSKA (reference sequence). The CDR3 is 15 residues long. V shed 5 bases and J shed 9 bases, with 23 bases lying between them. CDR3 loop: CSAPTGTALDGEQFF. The CDR3 DNA follows: TGCAGTGCTCCTACCGGGACTGCCCTCGATGGTGAGCAGTTCTTC.

This clonotype came up a few times. The V gene is TRBV5-1, the J gene TRBJ1-2; D is possibly TRBD1 (5 bases). The CDR3 runs to 15 residues. CDR1 is SGHRS, CDR2 YFSETQ, per germline. The V end lost 1 base, the J end lost 4 bases, and 14 bases lay between the germline ends. DNA for the CDR3: TGCGCCAGCAGCTTGAGGGGAGGTGAGACCTATGGCTACACCTTC. It yields the protein CASSLRGGETYGYTF. The full variable domain, completed using reference TRBV5-1 and TRBJ1-2, is KAGVTQTPRYLIKTRGQQVTLSCSPISGHRSVSWYQQTPGQGLQFLFEYFSETQRNKGNFPGRFSGRQFSNSRSEMNVSTLELGDSALYLCASSLRGGETYGYTFGSGTRLTVV.

This clonotype was observed once. The chain couples TRBV3-1 to TRBJ2-5; 11 bases fit TRBD2. The CDR3 has 18 residues. Looked up from germline, CDR1 is LGHDT and CDR2 is YNNKEL (reference sequence). The V gene end was trimmed by 5 bases and the J gene end by 5 bases; junction bases not matched to a gene: 16. DNA of the CDR3: TGTGCCAGCAGCGAACGACGACTAGCGGGGTCGCGGGGGGAGACCCAGTACTTC. Its protein product is CASSERRLAGSRGETQYF.

The chain employs TRBV15 and TRBJ2-5; 7 positions match TRBD1. Germline loops: CDR1 LNHNV, CDR2 YYDKDF (reference sequence). V dropped 0 bases and J dropped 5; count of bases not matched to a gene: 6. This CDR3 is 15 amino acids long. The DNA of the CDR3 is TGTGCCACCAGCAGAGATAGACAGGGCGTGGAGACCCAGTACTTC. This codes for CATSRDRQGVETQYF.

Only a few counts were recorded for this clonotype. This chain links TRBV20-1 with TRBJ2-7; a possible D gene is TRBD2 (6 bases). V was pared by 6 bases and J by 3 bases, with 12 bases between. There are 12 residues in the CDR3. Germline CDR1 and CDR2: DFQATT and SNEGSKA (reference sequence). In DNA form, the CDR3 reads TGCAGTGCCGATGGGGAGGTCTACGAGCAGTACTTC. It codes for CSADGEVYEQYF.

The chain recombines TRBV2 with TRBJ1-2, with D tentatively TRBD1 (6 bases). Germline lookup yields CDR1 SNHLY and CDR2 FYNNEI. V was shortened by 5 bases and J by 7 bases, with 14 bases between the two germline ends. The CDR3 runs to 13 residues. The CDR3: CASSIQGGGGYTF. DNA for the CDR3: TGTGCCAGCAGTATACAGGGAGGTGGTGGCTACACCTTC.

This clonotype was seen many times. V usage is TRBV12-3 or TRBV12-4 and J usage is TRBJ2-5; tentative D call: TRBD1 (5 bases). The CDR3 contains 13 residues. The V gene lost 6 bases and the J gene lost 2 bases, with 10 bases spanning the gap. In nucleotides, the CDR3 is TGTGCCAGCAGCTCTAGGGGTCAAGAGACCCAGTACTTC. It yields the protein CASSSRGQETQYF.

In the case of this clonotype: It may be a read error: a sequence one base away is much more abundant. The chain has TRBV29-1 and TRBJ2-5; TRBD2 is a possible D gene (5 bases). The J call may not be correct, given that the DNA end is closer to TRBJ2-7. This CDR3 region has 12 residues. The germline gives CDR1 SQVTM, CDR2 ANQGSEA. This CDR3 is CSVIEGRYEQYF. The CDR3 nucleotides are TGCAGCGTTATCGAGGGCCGATACGAGCAGTACTTC.

This clonotype came up a few times. The rearrangement joins TRBV9 to TRBJ1-1; D uncertain. The CDR3 has 15 amino acids. The germline gives CDR1 SGDLS, CDR2 YYNGEE. V lost 4 bases to trimming and J lost 2 bases, with 15 bases between them. In DNA form, the CDR3 reads TGTGCCAGCAGCCCTCAACGGGCTGAAAACACTGAAGCTTTCTTT. Its protein is CASSPQRAENTEAFF.

The table lists this clonotype with a few counts. The V call is TRBV3-1, the J call TRBJ2-7; D is possibly TRBD2 (7 bases). Germline V gene lookup returns CDR1 LGHDT and CDR2 YNNKEL (reference sequence). The V end lost 0 bases, the J end lost 10 bases, and 19 bases lay between the germline ends. The length of the CDR3 is 15 residues. The CDR3 sequence is CASSQDLEGGREQYF. For the CDR3, the DNA is TGTGCCAGCAGCCAAGATCTCGAGGGGGGGCGCGAACAGTACTTC.

This clonotype was detected only once. The chain carries TRBV20-1 and TRBJ2-4, with 12 bases identical to TRBD2. This CDR3 is 14 amino acids long. V lost 4 bases to trimming and J lost 13 bases; unmatched junction nucleotides: 11. CDR1 is DFQATT and CDR2 is SNEGSKA in the germline V gene (reference sequence). For the CDR3, the DNA is TGCAGTGCTAAACCGGGACTAGCGGGTGCGGGGCAGTACTTC. This encodes CSAKPGLAGAGQYF.

This chain connects TRBV27 to TRBJ1-5, with a weak D call TRBD1 (6 bases). This CDR3 is built from 15 residues. In germline, CDR1 is MNHEY, CDR2 SMNVEV (reference sequence). V gave up 5 bases and J gave up 5 bases, with 16 bases separating them. CDR3 coding DNA: TGTGCCAGCAGTGGAACAGGGAGTGGGCATCAGCCCCAGCATTTT. This codes for CASSGTGSGHQPQHF.

This sequence joins TRBV5-1 and TRBJ1-1, with TRBD1 identical over 7 bases. This CDR3 is built from 15 residues. J lost 4 bases, V lost 5 bases, and 11 bases had no gene match. Germline-derived CDR1 and CDR2 are SGHRS and YFSETQ. The CDR3 coding sequence is TGCGCCAGCAGACAGGGGAGGTTTGCTAGCACTGAAGCTTTCTTT. It translates to CASRQGRFASTEAFF. Variable domain in full (rest from reference TRBV5-1 and TRBJ1-1): KAGVTQTPRYLIKTRGQQVTLSCSPISGHRSVSWYQQTPGQGLQFLFEYFSETQRNKGNFPGRFSGRQFSNSRSEMNVSTLELGDSALYLCASRQGRFASTEAFFGQGTRLTVV.

Concerning this clonotype itself: A read error may explain this, as a much larger clone is one base away. The chain combines TRBV3-1 with TRBJ2-1; no firm D call. Germline CDR1 is LGHDT and CDR2 is YNNKEL (reference sequence). The CDR3 length is 15 residues. Trimming removed 0 bases at V and 5 bases at J, with 11 bases between. CDR3: CASSQDHGPHNEQFF. The CDR3 DNA reads as TGTGCCAGCAGCCAAGATCATGGGCCACACAATGAGCAGTTCTTC.

The chain has TRBV7-9 and TRBJ1-2; no firm D call. The V gene lost 4 bases and the J gene lost 2 bases, with 11 bases spanning the gap. This CDR3 region has 14 residues. In germline, CDR1 is SEHNR, CDR2 FQNEAQ (reference sequence). Here the CDR3 reads CASSSDFVNYGYTF. CDR3 in DNA: TGTGCCAGCAGCTCAGATTTCGTAAACTATGGCTACACCTTC.

The chain couples TRBV7-2 to TRBJ1-1; D gene uncertain. The CDR3 totals 15 residues. Germline CDR1 and CDR2: SGHTA and FQGNSA. The ends were cut back, 5 bases at V and 1 base at J, with 14 bases in the middle. DNA for the CDR3: TGTGCCAGCAGCCCCCGAAGAAGGAGGAACACTGAAGCTTTCTTT. Protein sequence: CASSPRRRRNTEAFF.

The chain joins TRBV2 to TRBJ2-5, with a weak D call TRBD1 (5 bases). Germline-derived CDR1 and CDR2 are SNHLY and FYNNEI. The CDR3 extends over 15 amino acids. Trimming pared 7 bases from V and 4 bases from J, leaving 19 bases between. CDR3 residues: CASTPRTGFRETQYF. CDR3 bases: TGTGCCAGCACCCCTCGAACAGGTTTTAGAGAGACCCAGTACTTC.

This clonotype has ten or more counts. The V call is TRBV20-1, the J call TRBJ1-2; D may be TRBD1 (6 bases). The germline CDR1 and CDR2 sequences are DFQATT and SNEGSKA (reference sequence). V was clipped by 6 bases and J by 0 bases, with 20 bases between them. The CDR3 length is 16 residues. The CDR3 loop reads CSAGSGTRVTNYGYTF. For the CDR3, the DNA is TGCAGTGCAGGTTCCGGGACAAGAGTTACTAACTATGGCTACACCTTC.

This chain joins TRBV12-3 or TRBV12-4 and TRBJ2-7; unclear D gene. The CDR3 totals 14 residues. With 5 bases removed from V and 6 bases from J, the gap between germline ends came to 17 bases. In DNA form, the CDR3 reads TGTGCCAGCAGTCTCTCCAGTAGTCTCGGCGAGCAGTACTTC. Encoded protein: CASSLSSSLGEQYF.

V and J are TRBV29-1 and TRBJ1-1; 12 nucleotides match TRBD1. The CDR3 length is 12 residues. Germline values: CDR1 SQVTM, CDR2 ANQGSEA. After removal of 6 bases from V and 6 bases from J, the junction contained 2 bases not matched to a gene. This chain's CDR3 is CSVGQGAAEAFF. The CDR3 DNA follows: TGCAGCGTGGGACAGGGGGCTGCTGAAGCTTTCTTT.

J is TRBJ2-3 and V is TRBV12-3 or TRBV12-4, with 8 bases fitting TRBD2. Trimming removed 4 bases from V and 5 bases from J; junction bases left unmatched: 8. The CDR3 spans 15 residues. The CDR3 sequence is CASSSVAGGGDTQYF. The CDR3 bases are TGTGCCAGCAGTTCGGTGGCGGGGGGCGGAGATACGCAGTATTTT.

The chain carries TRBV7-9 and TRBJ2-7, with D possibly being TRBD1 (5 bases). CDR1 and CDR2 from the germline V gene are SEHNR and FQNEAQ (reference sequence). V lost 7 bases, J lost 3 bases, and 28 bases lay in between. There are 18 residues in the CDR3. CDR3 DNA sequence: TGTGCCAGCACCGGACGGATCACACGCGACGCGGACATCTACGAGCAGTACTTC. Translation gives CASTGRITRDADIYEQYF.

With regard to this clonotype: The junction and the germline gene differ at one end; a read error may be behind it. The V call is TRBV3-1, the J call TRBJ1-1, with TRBD1 matching 7 bases. Germline CDR1 is LGHDT and CDR2 is YNNKEL (reference sequence). The CDR3 is made up of 14 amino acids. CDR3 coding DNA: TGTGCCGGCAGCCAGACGAACAGGGGCACGAGGGCTTTCTTT. Its protein product is CAGSQTNRGTRAFF.

This chain connects TRBV7-2 to TRBJ1-1; D is unresolved. V was trimmed by 5 bases and J by 1 base, leaving 14 bases between them. Germline V gene sequence: CDR1 SGHTA, CDR2 FQGNSA. The CDR3 consists of 15 residues. The CDR3 here is CASSRHPRQNTEAFF. The CDR3 coding sequence is TGTGCCAGCAGCCGCCACCCCAGACAGAACACTGAAGCTTTCTTT.

This clonotype was counted between two and nine times. The chain combines TRBV10-3 with TRBJ2-7; the D gene is possibly TRBD1 (6 bases). Germline CDR1 ENHRY, CDR2 SYGVKD. The CDR3 contains 13 residues. V lost 4 bases and J lost 3, with 10 bases in between. CDR3: CAISADRYYEQYF. The CDR3 region has the DNA TGTGCCATCAGTGCGGACAGATACTACGAGCAGTACTTC.

J is TRBJ2-1 and V is TRBV4-1, with D maybe TRBD1 (5 bases). The V gene lost 2 bases and the J gene lost 6 bases, with 11 bases spanning the gap. The CDR3 covers 14 residues. Germline-derived CDR1 and CDR2 are MGHRA and YSYEKL. The chain's CDR3 is CASSQFQGANEQFF. DNA for the CDR3: TGCGCCAGCAGCCAATTCCAGGGTGCCAATGAGCAGTTCTTC.

The chain employs TRBV27 and TRBJ2-7, with D hard to call. Looked up from germline, CDR1 is MNHEY and CDR2 is SMNVEV (reference sequence). Trimming stripped 4 bases from V and 3 bases from J, with 10 bases between. The CDR3 totals 13 residues. The DNA of the CDR3 is TGTGCCAGCAGTTCTGACATCCTCTACGAGCAGTACTTC. The encoded protein is CASSSDILYEQYF.

The chain combines TRBV2 with TRBJ2-7; 11 bases line up with TRBD2. This CDR3 is built from 14 residues. The germline CDR1 and CDR2 sequences are SNHLY and FYNNEI. Losses at the gene ends were 6 bases for V and 5 bases for J; bases not matched to a gene: 6. For the CDR3, the DNA is TGTGCCAGCAGGCAACTAGCGGGGGTTGACGAGCAGTACTTC. Amino acids: CASRQLAGVDEQYF.

The chain uses TRBV2 and TRBJ2-7, with D unresolved. This CDR3 comprises 14 residues. Germline assignment: CDR1 SNHLY and CDR2 FYNNEI. Trimming pared 3 bases from V and 0 bases from J, leaving 9 bases between. The CDR3 here is CASSDFGDSYEQYF. The CDR3 nucleotides are TGTGCCAGCAGTGATTTTGGGGACTCCTACGAGCAGTACTTC.